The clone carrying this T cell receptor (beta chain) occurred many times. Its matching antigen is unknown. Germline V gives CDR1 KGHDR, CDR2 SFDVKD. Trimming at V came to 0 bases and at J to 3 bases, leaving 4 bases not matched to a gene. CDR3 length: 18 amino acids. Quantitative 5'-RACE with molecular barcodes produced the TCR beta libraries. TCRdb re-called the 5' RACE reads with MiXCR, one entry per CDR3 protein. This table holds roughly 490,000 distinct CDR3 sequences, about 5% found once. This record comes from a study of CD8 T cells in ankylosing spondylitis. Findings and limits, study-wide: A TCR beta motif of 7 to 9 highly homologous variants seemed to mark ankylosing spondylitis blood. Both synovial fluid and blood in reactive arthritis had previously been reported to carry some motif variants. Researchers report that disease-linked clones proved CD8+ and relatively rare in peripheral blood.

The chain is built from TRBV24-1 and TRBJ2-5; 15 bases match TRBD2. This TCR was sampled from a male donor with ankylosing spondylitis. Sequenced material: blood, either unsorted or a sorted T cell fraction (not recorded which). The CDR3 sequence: CATSDLPGTSGRKETQYF. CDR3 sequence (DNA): TGTGCCACCAGTGATTTGCCGGGGACTAGCGGGAGGAAAGAGACCCAGTACTTC.